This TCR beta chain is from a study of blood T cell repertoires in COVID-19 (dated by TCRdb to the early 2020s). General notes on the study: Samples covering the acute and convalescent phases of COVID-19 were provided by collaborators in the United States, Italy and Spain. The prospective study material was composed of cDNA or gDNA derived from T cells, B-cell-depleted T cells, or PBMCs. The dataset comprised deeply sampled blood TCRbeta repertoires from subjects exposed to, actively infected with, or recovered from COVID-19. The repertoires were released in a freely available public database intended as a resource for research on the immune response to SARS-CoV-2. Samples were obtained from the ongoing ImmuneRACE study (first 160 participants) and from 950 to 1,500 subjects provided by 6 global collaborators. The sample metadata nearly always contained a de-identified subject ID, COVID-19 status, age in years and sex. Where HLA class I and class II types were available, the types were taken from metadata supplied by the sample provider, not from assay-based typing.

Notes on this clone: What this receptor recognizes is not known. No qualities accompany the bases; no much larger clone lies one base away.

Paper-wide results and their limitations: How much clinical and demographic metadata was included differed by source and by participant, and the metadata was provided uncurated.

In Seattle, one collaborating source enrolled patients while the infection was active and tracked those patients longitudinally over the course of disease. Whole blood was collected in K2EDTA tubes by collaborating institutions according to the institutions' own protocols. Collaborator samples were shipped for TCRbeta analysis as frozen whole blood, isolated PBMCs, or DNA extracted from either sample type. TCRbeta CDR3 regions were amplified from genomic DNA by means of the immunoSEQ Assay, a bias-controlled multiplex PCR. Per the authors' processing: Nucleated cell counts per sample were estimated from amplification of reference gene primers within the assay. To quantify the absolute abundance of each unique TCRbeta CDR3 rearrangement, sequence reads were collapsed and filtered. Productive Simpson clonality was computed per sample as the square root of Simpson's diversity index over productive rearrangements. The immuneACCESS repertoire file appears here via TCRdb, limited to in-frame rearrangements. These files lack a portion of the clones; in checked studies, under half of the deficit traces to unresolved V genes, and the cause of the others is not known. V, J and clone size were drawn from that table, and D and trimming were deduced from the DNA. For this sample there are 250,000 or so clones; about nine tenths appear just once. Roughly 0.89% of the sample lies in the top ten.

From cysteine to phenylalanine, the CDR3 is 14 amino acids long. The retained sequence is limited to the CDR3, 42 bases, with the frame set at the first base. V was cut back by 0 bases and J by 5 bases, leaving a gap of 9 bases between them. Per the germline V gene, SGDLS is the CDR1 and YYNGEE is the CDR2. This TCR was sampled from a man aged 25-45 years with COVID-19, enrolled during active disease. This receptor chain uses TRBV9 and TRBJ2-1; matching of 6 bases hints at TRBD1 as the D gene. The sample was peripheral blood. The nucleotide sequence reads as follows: TGTGCCAGCAGCGTAGGCAGGGGTGACAATGAGCAGTTCTTC. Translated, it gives CASSVGRGDNEQFF.